This TCR beta chain was retrieved from a study of CXCR3-negative and CXCR3-positive naive CD8 T cells. UMI-labeled 5' RACE TRB cDNA libraries were prepared from the cells. Using the 5' RACE reads, TCRdb records one entry per CDR3 protein without DNA. The sample data list some 54,000 distinct CDR3 sequences. Overall study results and limits: Comparison of naive cells showed more hydrophobic TRB CDR3s in CXCR3-positive than in CXCR3-negative naive cells. Memory cells diverged, while naive CXCR3-positive and CXCR3-negative cells had similar TRBV-TRBJ usage. TCR strength was inferred from TRB CDR3 properties, while surface CD5 was comparable between naive subsets.

Concerning this clonotype itself: Its specificity is not known.

The sample was naive CXCR3+ CD8+ T cells from blood. Indicated subset: CD45RO-CCR7+CD27+CD95- naive CD8+ T cells expressing CXCR3 (TNR3+). This clonotype originated in a human donor in good health. Some clones in this sample may be carry-over from other donors' samples.

The CDR3 region is CSVESQGNYGYTF. The chain recombines TRBV29-1 with TRBJ1-2; TCRdb's D call of TRBD1 is untestable without DNA. Germline V gives CDR1 SQVTM, CDR2 ANQGSEA. The CDR3 runs to 13 residues. The whole variable domain, remainder taken from reference TRBV29-1 and TRBJ1-2, is SAVISQKPSRDICQRGTSLTIQCQVDSQVTMMFWYRQQPGQSLTLIATANQGSEATYESGFVIDKFPISRPNLTFSTLTVSNMSPEDSSIYLCSVESQGNYGYTFGSGTRLTVV.